Included here is one T cell receptor (beta chain) sequence, with context. This CDR3 has 14 residues. Germline V gene data show CDR1 as MNHNY and CDR2 as SVGAGI (reference sequence). With 3 bases removed from V and 4 bases from J, the gap between germline ends came to 12 bases. These data are taken from a study of T cell changes during pregnancy in multiple sclerosis. Generated by immunoSEQ multiplex PCR, the TCRdb table keeps only in-frame clones and is missing some. The table records under 40,000 clones, about 93% of them present only once. The chain carries TRBV6-6 and TRBJ1-2; D perhaps matches TRBD1 (6 bases). The material sequenced was CD4+ T cells from peripheral blood mononuclear cells, taken in the third trimester of pregnancy. The receptor's source is a female donor in good health, enrolled as a control in a pregnancy study. CDR3 in DNA: TGTGCCAGCAGTTATGCCGGACAGCTCTATGGCTACACCTTC. Protein: CASSYAGQLYGYTF.